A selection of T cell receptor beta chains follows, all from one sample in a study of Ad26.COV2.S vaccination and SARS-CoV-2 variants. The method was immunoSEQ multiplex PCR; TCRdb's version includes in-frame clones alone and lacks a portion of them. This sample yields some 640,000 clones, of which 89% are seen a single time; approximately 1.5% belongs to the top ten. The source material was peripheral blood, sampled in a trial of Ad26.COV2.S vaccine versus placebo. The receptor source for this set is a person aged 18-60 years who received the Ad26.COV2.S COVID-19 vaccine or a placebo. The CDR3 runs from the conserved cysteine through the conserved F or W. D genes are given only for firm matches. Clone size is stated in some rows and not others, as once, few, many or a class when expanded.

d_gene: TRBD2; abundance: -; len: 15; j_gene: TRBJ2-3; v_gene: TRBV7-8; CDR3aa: CASSILASSTDTQYF; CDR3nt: TGTGCCAGCAGCATACTAGCGAGTAGCACAGATACGCAGTATTTT
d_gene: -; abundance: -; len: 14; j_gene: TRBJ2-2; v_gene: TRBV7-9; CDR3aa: CASTTNPNTGELFF; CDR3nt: TGTGCCAGCACCACCAACCCGAACACCGGGGAGCTGTTTTTT
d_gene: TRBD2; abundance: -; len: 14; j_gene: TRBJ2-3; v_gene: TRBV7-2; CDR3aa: CASRRGLASDTQYF; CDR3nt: TGTGCCAGCCGTCGGGGACTAGCGTCAGATACGCAGTATTTT
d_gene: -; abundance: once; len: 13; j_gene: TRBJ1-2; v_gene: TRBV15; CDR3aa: CATSRADIYGYTF; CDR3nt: TGTGCCACCAGCAGGGCAGATATTTATGGCTACACCTTC
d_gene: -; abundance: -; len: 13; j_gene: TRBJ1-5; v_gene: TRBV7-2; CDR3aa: CASSLASYQPQHF; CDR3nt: TGTGCCAGCAGCTTAGCTTCCTATCAGCCCCAGCATTTT
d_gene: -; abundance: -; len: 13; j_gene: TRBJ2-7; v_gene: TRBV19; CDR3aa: CASSIGTEYEQYF; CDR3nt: TGTGCCAGTAGTATAGGGACAGAATACGAGCAGTACTTC
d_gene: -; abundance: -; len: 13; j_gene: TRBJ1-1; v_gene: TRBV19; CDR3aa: CASSIRGIKGAFF; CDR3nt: TGTGCCAGTAGTATTCGAGGGATTAAAGGAGCTTTCTTT
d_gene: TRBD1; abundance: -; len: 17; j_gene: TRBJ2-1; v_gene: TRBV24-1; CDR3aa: CATSAAEGGGSYNEQFF; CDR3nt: TGTGCCACCAGTGCTGCCGAAGGGGGCGGATCCTACAATGAGCAGTTCTTC
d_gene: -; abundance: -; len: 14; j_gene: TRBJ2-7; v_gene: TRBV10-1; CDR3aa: CASSETGAPSGQYF; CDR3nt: TGCGCCAGCAGTGAGACGGGAGCTCCCTCGGGGCAGTACTTC
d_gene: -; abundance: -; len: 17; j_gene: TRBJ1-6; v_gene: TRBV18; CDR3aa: CASSPNVRGAENSPLHF; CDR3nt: TGTGCCAGCTCACCAAACGTTAGGGGGGCAGAAAATTCACCCCTCCACTTT
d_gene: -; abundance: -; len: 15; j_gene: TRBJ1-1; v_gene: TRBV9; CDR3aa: CASSVVQGTNTEAFF; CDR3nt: TGTGCCAGCAGCGTAGTTCAGGGAACGAACACTGAAGCTTTCTTT
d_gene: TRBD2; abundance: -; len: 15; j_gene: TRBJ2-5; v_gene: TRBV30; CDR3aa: CAWSVAGGIQETQYF; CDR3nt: TGTGCCTGGAGTGTAGCGGGAGGGATCCAAGAGACCCAGTACTTC
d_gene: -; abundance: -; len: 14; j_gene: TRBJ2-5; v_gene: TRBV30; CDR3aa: CAWSVGPGQETQYF; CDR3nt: TGTGCCTGGAGTGTTGGTCCAGGACAAGAGACCCAGTACTTC
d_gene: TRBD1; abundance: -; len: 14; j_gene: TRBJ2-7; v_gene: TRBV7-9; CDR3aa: CASSSTRDRGEQYF; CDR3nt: TGTGCCAGCAGTTCTACCCGGGACAGGGGCGAGCAGTACTTC
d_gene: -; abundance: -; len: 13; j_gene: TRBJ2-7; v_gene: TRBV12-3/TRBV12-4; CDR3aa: CASSFQGEPEQYF; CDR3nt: TGTGCCAGCAGTTTCCAAGGTGAACCCGAGCAGTACTTC
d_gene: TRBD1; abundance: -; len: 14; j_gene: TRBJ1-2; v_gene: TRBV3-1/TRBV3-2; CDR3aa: CASSQRTGGYGYTF; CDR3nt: TGTGCCAGCAGCCAACGGACAGGGGGCTATGGCTACACCTTC
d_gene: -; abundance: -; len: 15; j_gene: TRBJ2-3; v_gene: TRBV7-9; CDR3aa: CASSLRPGGTDTQYF; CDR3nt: TGTGCCAGCAGCTTACGCCCAGGGGGCACAGATACGCAGTATTTT
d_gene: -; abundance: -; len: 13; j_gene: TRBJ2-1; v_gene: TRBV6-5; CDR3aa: CASSYRPGYEQFF; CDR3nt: TGTGCCAGCAGTTACCGTCCAGGCTATGAGCAGTTCTTC
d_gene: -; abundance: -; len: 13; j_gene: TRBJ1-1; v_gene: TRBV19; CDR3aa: CASSIGQNTEAFF; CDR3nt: TGTGCCAGTAGTATTGGGCAGAACACTGAAGCTTTCTTT
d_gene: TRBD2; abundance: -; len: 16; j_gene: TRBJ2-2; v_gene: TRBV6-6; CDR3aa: CASRQSGGQNTGELFF; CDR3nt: TGTGCCAGCAGACAGAGCGGGGGACAAAACACCGGGGAGCTGTTTTTT
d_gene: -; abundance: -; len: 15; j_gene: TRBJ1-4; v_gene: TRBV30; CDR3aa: CAWNSLDRTDEKLFF; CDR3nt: TGTGCCTGGAATTCGCTGGACAGAACCGATGAAAAACTGTTTTTT
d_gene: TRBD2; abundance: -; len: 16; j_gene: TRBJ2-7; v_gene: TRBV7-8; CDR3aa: CASSLSLAGVVYEQYF; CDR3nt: TGTGCCAGCAGCTTAAGTCTAGCGGGAGTGGTATACGAGCAGTACTTC
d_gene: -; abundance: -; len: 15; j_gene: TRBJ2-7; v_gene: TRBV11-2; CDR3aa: CASSLVAEGSYEQYF; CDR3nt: TGTGCCAGCAGCTTAGTTGCGGAGGGCTCCTACGAGCAGTACTTC
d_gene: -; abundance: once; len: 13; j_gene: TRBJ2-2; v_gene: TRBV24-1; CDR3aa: CATSDQNTGELFF; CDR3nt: TGTGCCACCAGTGACCAGAACACCGGGGAGCTGTTTTTT
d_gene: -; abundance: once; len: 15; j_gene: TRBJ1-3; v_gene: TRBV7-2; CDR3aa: CASSPGSLQGNTIYF; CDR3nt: TGTGCCAGCAGCCCCGGATCACTCCAGGGAAACACCATATATTTT
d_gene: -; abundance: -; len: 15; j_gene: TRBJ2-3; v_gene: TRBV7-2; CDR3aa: CASSLDGGPADTQYF; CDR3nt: TGTGCCAGCAGCTTAGATGGGGGCCCAGCAGATACGCAGTATTTT
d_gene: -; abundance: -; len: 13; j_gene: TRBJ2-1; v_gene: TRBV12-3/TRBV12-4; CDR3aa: CASRPPVYNEQFF; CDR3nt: TGTGCCAGCAGGCCTCCGGTGTACAATGAGCAGTTCTTC
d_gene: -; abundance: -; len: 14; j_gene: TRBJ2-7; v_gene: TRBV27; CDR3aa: CASSLQGSDYEQYF; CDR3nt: TGTGCCAGCAGTTTACAGGGGTCGGACTACGAGCAGTACTTC
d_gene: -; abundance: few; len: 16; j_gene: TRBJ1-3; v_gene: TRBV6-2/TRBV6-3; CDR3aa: CASSYQKAPSGNTIYF; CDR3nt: TGTGCCAGCAGTTACCAGAAGGCCCCCTCTGGAAACACCATATATTTT
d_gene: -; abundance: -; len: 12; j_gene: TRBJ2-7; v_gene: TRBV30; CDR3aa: CAWKDSTYEQYF; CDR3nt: TGTGCCTGGAAAGACAGTACCTACGAGCAGTACTTC
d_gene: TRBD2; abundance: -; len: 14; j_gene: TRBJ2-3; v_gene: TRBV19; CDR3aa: CASRPGGPSDTQYF; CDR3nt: TGTGCCAGTAGACCGGGAGGGCCATCGGATACGCAGTATTTT
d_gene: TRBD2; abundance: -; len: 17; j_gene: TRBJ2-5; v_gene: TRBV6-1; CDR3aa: CASSARPTSGNKETQYF; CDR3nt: TGTGCCAGCAGTGCTAGGCCCACTAGCGGCAATAAAGAGACCCAGTACTTC
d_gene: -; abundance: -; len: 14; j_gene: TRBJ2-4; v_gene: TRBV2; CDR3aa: CASSERPQGDIQYF; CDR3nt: TGTGCCAGCAGTGAAAGGCCTCAAGGAGACATTCAGTACTTC
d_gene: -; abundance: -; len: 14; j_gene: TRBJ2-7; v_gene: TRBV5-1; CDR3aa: CASSLFEGSYEQYF; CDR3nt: TGCGCCAGCAGCTTGTTCGAGGGATCCTACGAGCAGTACTTC
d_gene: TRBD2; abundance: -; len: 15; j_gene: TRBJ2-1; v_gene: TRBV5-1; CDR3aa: CASSLVAGAYNEQFF; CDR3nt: TGCGCCAGCAGCTTGGTAGCGGGAGCCTACAATGAGCAGTTCTTC
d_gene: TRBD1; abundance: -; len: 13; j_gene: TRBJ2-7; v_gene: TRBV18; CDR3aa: CASSADRAYEQYF; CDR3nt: TGTGCCAGCTCAGCGGACAGGGCCTACGAGCAGTACTTC
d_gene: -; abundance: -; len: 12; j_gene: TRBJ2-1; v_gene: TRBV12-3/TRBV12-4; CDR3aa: CASTYFGNEQFF; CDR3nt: TGTGCCAGCACCTATTTTGGCAATGAGCAGTTCTTC
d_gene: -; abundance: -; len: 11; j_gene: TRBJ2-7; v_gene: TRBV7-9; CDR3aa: CASSFQYEQYF; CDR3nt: TGTGCCAGCAGCTTCCAGTACGAGCAGTACTTC
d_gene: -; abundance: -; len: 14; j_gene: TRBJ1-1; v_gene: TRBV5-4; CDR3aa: CASSLGTVRTEAFF; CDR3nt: TGTGCCAGCAGCTTGGGAACAGTACGCACTGAAGCTTTCTTT
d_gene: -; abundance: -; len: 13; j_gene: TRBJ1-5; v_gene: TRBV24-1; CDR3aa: CATSEDGLQPQHF; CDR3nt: TGTGCCACCAGTGAAGACGGACTCCAGCCCCAGCATTTT
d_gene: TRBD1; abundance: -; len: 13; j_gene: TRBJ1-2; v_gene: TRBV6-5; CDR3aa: CASSPTGGNGYTF; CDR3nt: TGTGCCAGCAGTCCCACAGGGGGGAATGGCTACACCTTC
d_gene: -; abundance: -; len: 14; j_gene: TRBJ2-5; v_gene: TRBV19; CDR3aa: CASSITPGKETQYF; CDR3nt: TGTGCCAGTAGTATTACCCCCGGGAAAGAGACCCAGTACTTC
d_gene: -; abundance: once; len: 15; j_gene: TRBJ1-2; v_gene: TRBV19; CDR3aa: CASSQQAGPNYGYTF; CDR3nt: TGTGCCAGTAGTCAGCAGGCAGGGCCTAACTATGGCTACACCTTC